These T cell receptor beta chains were read from a single sample in a study of T-cell memory formation after mild COVID-19. Each CDR3 protein is one row after TCRdb ran MiXCR on the 5' RACE reads. The data contain more than 350,000 distinct CDR3 sequences, under 25% of them singletons. What was sequenced was PBMCs or a T cell subset sorted from them (not recorded which). The receptors were gathered from an adult woman who had mild COVID-19 (a few samples of this study predate the infection). Cell type and time point are not known. CDR3s include the opening cysteine and the closing phenylalanine or tryptophan. The order of the fields is D gene, J gene, CDR3 length, clone size, V gene, CDR3 DNA, CDR3 protein. The D gene is left open where the match is weak. Part of the rows lack a size; the others show once, few, many or a class for expanded clones.

>-|TRBJ2-1|15|-|TRBV7-6
TGTGCCAGCAGTCCTAGCGAGAGCTCCTACAATGAGCAGTTCTTC
CASSPSESSYNEQFF
>TRBD1|TRBJ1-2|15|-|TRBV5-1
TGCGCCAGCAGCTGGGGAAGGACAGGGAGCTATGGCTACACCTTC
CASSWGRTGSYGYTF
>-|TRBJ2-1|12|-|TRBV11-1
TGTGCCAGCAGCCCGGTCCAAGGTGAGCAGTTCTTC
CASSPVQGEQFF
>-|TRBJ1-2|16|-|TRBV3-1
TGTGCCAGCAGCCAAGAAGTGTTAAGGGGGTCTGAAGGCTACACCTTC
CASSQEVLRGSEGYTF
>-|TRBJ1-5|12|few|TRBV12-3/TRBV12-4
TGTGCCAGCAGTTTAGCTAAGGGAAACAGGCATTTT
CASSLAKGNRHF
>TRBD1|TRBJ2-3|14|-|TRBV29-1
TGCAGCGCATACAAACCGGGACAGGCAGATACGCAGTATTTT
CSAYKPGQADTQYF
>TRBD2|TRBJ2-7|15|few|TRBV12-3/TRBV12-4
TGTGCCAGCAGTTGGACTAGCGGGAGCTTGGGTGAGCAGTACTTC
CASSWTSGSLGEQYF
>-|TRBJ1-1|15|few|TRBV5-1
TGCGCCAGCAGCTTGGCCCCGGCGTTGGACACTGAAGCTTTCTTT
CASSLAPALDTEAFF
>TRBD2|TRBJ2-1|14|few|TRBV11-2
TGTGCCAGCAGCATACATAGCGGGATCGATGAGCAGTTCTTC
CASSIHSGIDEQFF
>TRBD2|TRBJ2-3|14|few|TRBV12-3/TRBV12-4
TGTGCCGGAACTAGCGGGGGCCTTACAGATACGCAGTATTTT
CAGTSGGLTDTQYF
>TRBD2|TRBJ2-1|16|-|TRBV12-3/TRBV12-4
TGTGCCAGCAGTCCTAGCGGGAGGGGAGTGTACAATGAGCAGTTCTTC
CASSPSGRGVYNEQFF
>-|TRBJ1-1|16|-|TRBV30
TGTGCCTGGAGCGCCTACGGGATCGGGATAAACACTGAAGCTTTCTTT
CAWSAYGIGINTEAFF
>-|TRBJ2-7|9|many|TRBV24-1
TGTGCCCCAAGTTACGAGCAGTACTTC
CAPSYEQYF
>-|TRBJ2-5|16|few|TRBV7-6
TGTGCCAGCAGCCCGGGGAAGGTGGGCCTTCAAGGGACCCAGTACTTC
CASSPGKVGLQGTQYF
>TRBD2|TRBJ2-3|14|few|TRBV3-1
TGTGCCAGCAGTCAGCGGGGAAGCACAGATACGCAGTATTTT
CASSQRGSTDTQYF
>TRBD1|TRBJ2-7|15|few|TRBV12-3/TRBV12-4
TGTGCCAGCAGCCTTTCGTTAGGCGACAGGGCCGAGCAGTACTTC
CASSLSLGDRAEQYF
>TRBD1|TRBJ2-1|15|few|TRBV5-1
TGCGCCAGCAGCCGCCCTGGGACAGGGAGCAATGAGCAGTTCTTC
CASSRPGTGSNEQFF
>TRBD2|TRBJ2-2|17|-|TRBV15
TGTGCCACCAGCAGAGGGACCAGCGGGGCGAACACCGGGGAGCTGTTTTTT
CATSRGTSGANTGELFF
>-|TRBJ1-1|13|-|TRBV9
TGTGCCAGCGCACAGGGAGGCGGCACTGAAGCTTTCTTT
CASAQGGGTEAFF
>TRBD1|TRBJ2-7|14|-|TRBV12-3/TRBV12-4
TGTGCCAGCAGTTTGAGGCAGGGGGCGGGGGAGCAGTACTTC
CASSLRQGAGEQYF
>TRBD1|TRBJ2-1|13|-|TRBV3-1
TGTGCCAGCAGCCCCACAGGGGCCCTGGGACAGTTCTTC
CASSPTGALGQFF
>TRBD2|TRBJ2-1|14|-|TRBV2
TGTGCCAGCATGCGGGGGAGCTCCTACAATGAGCAGTTCTTC
CASMRGSSYNEQFF
>-|TRBJ2-3|16|few|TRBV29-1
TGCAGCGTTGAAGATGACCGTGCGCGTCCCACAGATACGCAGTATTTT
CSVEDDRARPTDTQYF
>-|TRBJ2-3|18|-|TRBV9
TGTGCCAGCAGCTTCAGGGGGGACTACGACCCGGATCTTCATACGCAGTATTTT
CASSFRGDYDPDLHTQYF
>TRBD2|TRBJ2-5|16|-|TRBV20-1
TGCAGTGCCCCCGGACTTAGCGGGAGGGCCCGGGAGACCCAGTACTTC
CSAPGLSGRARETQYF
>-|TRBJ2-2|15|-|TRBV7-6
TGTGCCAGCAGCCCTCCTACAGGGCGCACCGGGGAGCTGTTTTTT
CASSPPTGRTGELFF
>TRBD1|TRBJ1-1|14|few|TRBV10-3
TGTGCCATCAGTGAGACAGGGGAGGCCACTGAAGCTTTCTTT
CAISETGEATEAFF
>-|TRBJ2-1|16|few|TRBV6-5
TGTGCCAGCAGTTACTCGCATTTTAGCTCCTACAATGAGCAGTTCTTC
CASSYSHFSSYNEQFF
>TRBD2|TRBJ2-1|16|-|TRBV25-1
TGTGCCAGCACCCTTCGGGCTAGCGGGGGAGTTAGTGAGCAGTTCTTC
CASTLRASGGVSEQFF
>-|TRBJ2-7|13|-|TRBV2
TGTGCCAGCAGCCGGCCGACCAACTACGAGCAGTACTTC
CASSRPTNYEQYF
>-|TRBJ1-4|15|once|TRBV9
TGTGCCAGCAGTCGTAGGTGGGAGATGAATGAAAAACTGTTTTTT
CASSRRWEMNEKLFF
>-|TRBJ2-3|15|-|TRBV5-1
TGCGCCAGCAGCTTACCCAGAGCTAGCACAGATACGCAGTATTTT
CASSLPRASTDTQYF
>-|TRBJ1-5|13|-|TRBV2
TGTGCCAGCAGGACAGTAGGATGGCAGCCCCAGAATTTT
CASRTVGWQPQNF
>-|TRBJ2-3|13|-|TRBV7-9
TGTGCCAGCAGCCCGAAGACAGCAGATACGCAGTATTTT
CASSPKTADTQYF
>-|TRBJ2-7|13|few|TRBV5-1
TGCGCCAGCAGCCCTGAGACTTACTACGAGCAGTACTTC
CASSPETYYEQYF
>TRBD2|TRBJ2-3|14|few|TRBV7-3
TGTGCCAGCAGCCTAGCGGGGCCCCGGGATACGCAGTATTTT
CASSLAGPRDTQYF
>-|TRBJ2-1|13|-|TRBV24-1
TGTGCCACCAGTGCCTCATCGGTGAATGAGCAGTTCTTC
CATSASSVNEQFF
>-|TRBJ2-2|14|many|TRBV20-1
TGCAGTGCGCAGGGGGGTTTTGGCACCGGGGAGCTGTTTTTT
CSAQGGFGTGELFF
>TRBD1|TRBJ2-7|15|few|TRBV6-1
TGTGCCAGCAGTGCTCGGACAGGTGATGTTCGCGAGCAGTACTTC
CASSARTGDVREQYF
>TRBD1|TRBJ2-7|14|-|TRBV5-1
TGCGCCAGCAGCCCTAGGACAGGGGTTGTCGAGCAGTACTTC
CASSPRTGVVEQYF
>-|TRBJ2-1|16|-|TRBV11-2
TGTGCCAGCAGCTTAGGTCGGGGCTCGTTCTACAATGAGCAGTTCTTC
CASSLGRGSFYNEQFF
>-|TRBJ2-7|15|many|TRBV12-3/TRBV12-4
TGTGCCAGCAGTTTTGCGACAGGCATCTCCTACGAGCAGTACTTC
CASSFATGISYEQYF
>-|TRBJ2-2|14|few|TRBV6-2/TRBV6-3
TGTGCCAGCAGGCGTGGGGGAGGCACCGGGGAGCTGTTTTTT
CASRRGGGTGELFF
>-|TRBJ2-2|16|few|TRBV6-5
TGTGCCAGCAGTTATGGAACCCGGTCTAGAAGCGGGGAGCTGTTTTTT
CASSYGTRSRSGELFF
>TRBD1|TRBJ1-3|18|few|TRBV15
TGTGCCACCAGCAGACGACAGGGGATCGGGAAATCTGGAAACACCATATATTTT
CATSRRQGIGKSGNTIYF
>TRBD1|TRBJ2-7|14|-|TRBV5-1
TGCGCCAGCAGCCCGGCGGACAGGGGTTACGAGCAGTACTTC
CASSPADRGYEQYF
>-|TRBJ1-5|15|-|TRBV20-1
TGCAGTGCTAGAGAAGGGGGGAGGACCAATCAGCCCCAGCATTTT
CSAREGGRTNQPQHF
>TRBD2|TRBJ2-7|15|once|TRBV4-3
TGCGCCAGCAGCCCCTTAGCGGGACGCGACTACGAGCAGTACTTC
CASSPLAGRDYEQYF
>TRBD2|TRBJ2-7|15|-|TRBV7-3
TGTGCCAGCAGCTTGGTCGGGACTAGCGCGTACGAGCAGTACTTC
CASSLVGTSAYEQYF
>-|TRBJ2-7|16|-|TRBV5-1
TGCGCCAGCAGCCCCCCGCTGGCCGGGACATCGGGCGAGCAGTACTTC
CASSPPLAGTSGEQYF
>-|TRBJ1-1|14|few|TRBV5-1
TGCGCCAGCAGCTTGATAGGGAAGAACACTGAAGCTTTCTTT
CASSLIGKNTEAFF
>-|TRBJ2-1|16|few|TRBV4-1
TGCGCCAGCAGCCAATTAGGGGCTACTAACTACAATGAGCAGTTCTTC
CASSQLGATNYNEQFF
>-|TRBJ2-2|15|-|TRBV7-3
TGTGCCAGCAGCTTAAAGCCCGGTGACACCGGGGAGCTGTTTTTT
CASSLKPGDTGELFF
>TRBD1|TRBJ2-6|16|-|TRBV2
TGTGCCAGCTACCGACAGGGTAGCTCTGGGGCCAACGTCCTGACTTTC
CASYRQGSSGANVLTF